The 27 T cell receptor beta chains reported below all come from one sample, sequenced in a study of T cell changes during pregnancy in multiple sclerosis. Generated by immunoSEQ multiplex PCR, the TCRdb table keeps only in-frame clones and is missing some. This table has 61,000 or so clones, 93% appearing once. The specimen comprised CD4+ T cells from peripheral blood mononuclear cells, sampled before pregnancy. The receptors stem from a female donor with multiple sclerosis, enrolled in a pregnancy study.

V and J are TRBV19 and TRBJ2-2; the D gene is possibly TRBD1 (6 bases). Deletions cut 5 bases from V and 6 bases from J, with 25 bases between. The V gene's germline CDR1 is LNHDA and CDR2 SQIVND (reference sequence). CDR3 length: 18 residues. The CDR3 loop reads CASSRRSSTGQGAGELFF. In DNA form, the CDR3 reads TGTGCCAGTAGTCGGAGGAGCTCGACAGGCCAAGGGGCCGGGGAGCTGTTTTTT.

The rearrangement joins TRBV27 to TRBJ1-4, with D hard to call. Trimming pared 5 bases from V and 4 bases from J, leaving 14 bases between. The germline V gene encodes CDR1 MNHEY and CDR2 SMNVEV (reference sequence). CDR3 length: 15 residues. CDR3 sequence: CASSRLGLSNEKLFF. As DNA, the CDR3 is TGTGCCAGCAGTCGCCTTGGGCTGAGTAATGAAAAACTGTTTTTT.

V and J are TRBV27 and TRBJ1-2; tentative D call: TRBD1 (5 bases). V shed 3 bases and J shed 5 bases, with 10 bases lying between them. The V gene's germline CDR1 is MNHEY and CDR2 SMNVEV (reference sequence). CDR3 length: 13 residues. CDR3 coding DNA: TGTGCCAGCAGTTTGTGGCAGGGTTATGGCTACACCTTC. This codes for CASSLWQGYGYTF.

The chain links TRBV7-6 to TRBJ2-5, with TRBD2 matching 8 bases. Germline lookup yields CDR1 SGHVS and CDR2 FNYEAQ. The junction had 5 bases not matched to a gene; V was cut back by 1 base and J by 1 base. The CDR3 extends over 16 amino acids. CDR3: CASSLVGLGLQETQYF. The CDR3 region has the DNA TGTGCCAGCAGCTTAGTGGGACTAGGACTCCAAGAGACCCAGTACTTC.

The gene calls are TRBV7-9 and TRBJ1-1, with a tentative D call TRBD1 (6 bases). Trimming removed 5 bases at V and 6 bases at J, with 13 bases between. The germline V gene encodes CDR1 SEHNR and CDR2 FQNEAQ (reference sequence). The CDR3 is 13 amino acids. CDR3 nucleotides: TGTGCCAGCAGCCCACAGGGACCCGCTGAAGCTTTCTTT. Protein: CASSPQGPAEAFF. Based on the CDR3 plus reference TRBV7-9 and TRBJ1-1, the full variable domain is DTGVSQNPRHKITKRGQNVTFRCDPISEHNRLYWYRQTLGQGPEFLTYFQNEAQLEKSRLLSDRFSAERPKGSFSTLEIQRTEQGDSAMYLCASSPQGPAEAFFGQGTRLTVV.

The V and J genes are TRBV5-1 and TRBJ2-1; 10 positions agree with TRBD2. Unmatched junction bases numbered 14, after V lost 6 bases and J lost 8 bases. The CDR3 has 16 residues. Germline assignment: CDR1 SGHRS and CDR2 YFSETQ. The CDR3 bases are TGCGCCAGCACTCTGAGGGCTAGCGGGAGTTTATATGAGCAGTTCTTC. Protein product: CASTLRASGSLYEQFF.

This clone was found once. The gene calls are TRBV19 and TRBJ2-1; 14 bases fit TRBD2. CDR3 length: 17 residues. Germline CDR1 and CDR2: LNHDA and SQIVND (reference sequence). V shed 4 bases, J shed 4 bases, and the junction held 6 bases outside the gene matches. This chain's CDR3 is CASSTGTSGRAYNEQFF. The DNA of the CDR3 is TGTGCCAGTAGTACCGGGACTAGCGGGAGAGCTTACAATGAGCAGTTCTTC.

This clone was seen only a few times. This chain connects TRBV6-1 to TRBJ1-5; a possible D gene is TRBD1 (5 bases). The V end was cut by 2 bases, the J end by 0 bases, with 11 bases between. Per germline, CDR1 MNHNS and CDR2 SASEGT. CDR3 length equals 16 residues. The DNA of the CDR3 is TGTGCCAGCAGTGAATCGACAGCCTATAGCAATCAGCCCCAGCATTTT. Its translation is CASSESTAYSNQPQHF.

The rearrangement uses TRBV6-5 and TRBJ1-2; TRBD1 matches at 7 bases. CDR3 length: 13 amino acids. Germline assignment: CDR1 MNHEY and CDR2 SVGAGI. J gave up 2 bases and V 4 bases, and 1 base lay outside the gene matches. The CDR3, as DNA: TGTGCCAGCAGTTCGACAGGGAACTATGGCTACACCTTC. This sequence encodes CASSSTGNYGYTF.

This chain uses TRBV18 with TRBJ1-6, with no clear D. Germline V gives CDR1 KGHSH, CDR2 LQKENI. CDR3 length: 16 amino acids. V was cut by 3 bases and J by 6 bases, with 15 bases left in between. CDR3 loop: CASSPVDGLLNSPLHF. As DNA, the CDR3 is TGTGCCAGCTCACCTGTGGACGGACTCCTTAATTCACCCCTCCACTTT.

The chain couples TRBV19 to TRBJ1-2, with 8 bases aligning to TRBD1. J was trimmed by 7 bases and V by 6 bases; bases with no gene match: 7. CDR1 and CDR2 from the germline V gene are LNHDA and SQIVND (reference sequence). The CDR3 has 13 amino acids. CDR3 nucleotides: TGTGCCAGTAGCGACCAGGGGGCCGGTGGCTACACCTTC. This translates into CASSDQGAGGYTF.

The V and J genes are TRBV6-5 and TRBJ2-2, with D possibly being TRBD2 (5 bases). Trimming left V 2 bases short and J 3 bases short, with 7 bases between. This CDR3 spans 14 amino acids. Germline V gene lookup returns CDR1 MNHEY and CDR2 SVGAGI. The CDR3 protein is CASSYRRDTGELFF. The CDR3, as DNA: TGTGCCAGCAGTTACAGGCGGGACACCGGGGAGCTGTTTTTT.

The chain has TRBV6-5 and TRBJ2-7; 7 bases align to TRBD1. The V and J ends lost 4 bases and 3 bases, in that order; junction bases with no gene match: 6. The CDR3 covers 14 residues. The V gene's germline CDR1 is MNHEY and CDR2 SVGAGI. The CDR3 reads CASSSGTAIYEQYF. The CDR3 DNA is TGTGCCAGCAGTTCCGGGACAGCCATCTACGAGCAGTACTTC.

Points on this clone: Germline and junction disagree at one end, which may indicate a read error. This sequence joins TRBV11-2 and TRBJ1-1; D uncertain. Germline values: CDR1 SGHAT, CDR2 FQNNGV. This CDR3 comprises 13 residues. CDR3 in amino acids: CASSFRGNSEAFF. The CDR3 DNA reads as TGTGCCAGCAGCTTTCGAGGGAACTCTGAAGCTTTCTTT.

CDR3 amino acids: CASSVASGRADYEQYF. CDR3 nucleotide sequence: TGTGCCAGCAGCGTAGCTAGCGGGAGGGCCGACTACGAGCAGTACTTC. The genes are TRBV9 and TRBJ2-7; 12 bases are a match to TRBD2. After removal of 0 bases from V and 3 bases from J, the junction contained 4 bases not matched to a gene. Germline lookup yields CDR1 SGDLS and CDR2 YYNGEE. This CDR3 region has 16 residues.

The chain carries TRBV7-9 and TRBJ1-2; 7 nucleotides match TRBD1. CDR3 length: 14 residues. CDR1 SEHNR and CDR2 FQNEAQ come from the germline V gene (reference sequence). The ends lost 5 bases at V and 2 bases at J; junction bases unmatched: 5. Here the CDR3 DNA reads TGTGCCAGCAGCCGGGGACAGACCAACTATGGCTACACCTTC. Translating gives CASSRGQTNYGYTF. Together with reference TRBV7-9 and TRBJ1-2, the CDR3 gives the full variable domain: DTGVSQNPRHKITKRGQNVTFRCDPISEHNRLYWYRQTLGQGPEFLTYFQNEAQLEKSRLLSDRFSAERPKGSFSTLEIQRTEQGDSAMYLCASSRGQTNYGYTFGSGTRLTVV.

This chain uses TRBV11-2 with TRBJ1-1; 8 positions agree with TRBD1. The V and J ends lost 1 base and 4 bases, in that order; junction bases with no gene match: 8. The germline gives CDR1 SGHAT, CDR2 FQNNGV. The CDR3 consists of 16 residues. CDR3 sequence reads: CASSLGSGQGFTEAFF. CDR3 nucleotides: TGTGCCAGCAGCTTAGGGTCCGGACAGGGATTCACTGAAGCTTTCTTT.

V usage is TRBV9 and J usage is TRBJ1-1; D not resolved. The ends were cut back, 6 bases at V and 4 bases at J, with 10 bases in the middle. The CDR3 is 12 residues long. The germline gives CDR1 SGDLS, CDR2 YYNGEE. CDR3 sequence: CASNSPGTEAFF. CDR3 nucleotides: TGTGCCAGCAACTCTCCGGGCACTGAAGCTTTCTTT.

The chain links TRBV5-1 to TRBJ2-5; 7 bases fit TRBD1. V shed 3 bases, J shed 2 bases, and the junction held 4 bases outside the gene matches. The CDR3 is made up of 14 amino acids. Germline V lookup: CDR1 SGHRS, CDR2 YFSETQ. The CDR3 sequence is CASSSLTGQETQYF. The CDR3, as DNA: TGCGCCAGCAGCTCACTGACAGGGCAAGAGACCCAGTACTTC.

V is TRBV7-2 and J is TRBJ2-6; D is perhaps TRBD2 (5 bases). Trimming took 1 base from V and 1 from J, leaving 8 bases between them. CDR3 length: 16 amino acids. Germline V gives CDR1 SGHTA, CDR2 FQGNSA. In nucleotides, the CDR3 is TGTGCCAGCAGCTTAGGCGGGCAATCTGGGGCCAACGTCCTGACTTTC. It specifies CASSLGGQSGANVLTF.

This sequence joins TRBV5-4 and TRBJ1-5; 8 positions agree with TRBD1. CDR1 SGHNT and CDR2 YYREEE come from the germline V gene (reference sequence). The CDR3 contains 17 residues. V trimming: 0 bases; J trimming: 9 bases; junction bases outside the gene matches: 14. Here the CDR3 reads CASSLGGAGGVRGPQHF. The CDR3 DNA follows: TGTGCCAGCAGCTTGGGGGGGGCAGGGGGCGTCCGTGGGCCCCAGCATTTT.

The chain is built from TRBV28 and TRBJ1-5; TRBD1 agrees at 7 bases. Trimming at V came to 8 bases and at J to 2 bases, leaving 9 bases not matched to a gene. This CDR3 has 15 residues. CDR1 and CDR2 from the germline V gene are MDHEN and SYDVKM. The CDR3 loop is CASLTGLSGNQPQHF. The CDR3 nucleotides are TGTGCCAGCTTGACAGGGTTATCTGGCAATCAGCCCCAGCATTTT.

This clone was found a few times. This chain links TRBV5-1 with TRBJ2-7; TRBD2 matches at 11 bases. Germline CDR1 and CDR2: SGHRS and YFSETQ. After removal of 4 bases from V and 5 bases from J, the junction contained 14 bases not matched to a gene. The CDR3 is 17 residues long. The CDR3 loop reads CASSPGLAGSLGHEQYF. The CDR3 DNA follows: TGCGCCAGCAGCCCCGGACTAGCGGGTTCCCTCGGGCACGAGCAGTACTTC.

The rearrangement links TRBV11-3 to TRBJ2-1; no firm D call. Trimming left V 1 base short and J 5 bases short, with 12 bases between. The CDR3 extends over 15 amino acids. Germline V gene sequence: CDR1 SGHNT, CDR2 YENEEA. CDR3 DNA sequence: TGTGCCAGCAGCTTAGGGTCGGCGCTAGACAATGAGCAGTTCTTC. The encoded protein is CASSLGSALDNEQFF.

The rearrangement joins TRBV29-1 to TRBJ2-5; 7 positions match TRBD2. The better agreement between TRBJ2-7 and the DNA end casts doubt on the J call. Germline V gene sequence: CDR1 SQVTM, CDR2 ANQGSEA. The CDR3 loop spans 12 amino acids. DNA of the CDR3: TGCAGCGTTGCGGCTAGCGGTTACGAGCAGTACTTC. This gives the protein CSVAASGYEQYF.

The gene calls are TRBV11-3 and TRBJ2-3; 12 nucleotides match TRBD2. J was trimmed by 6 bases and V by 0 bases; bases with no gene match: 10. The CDR3 is 18 amino acids. Germline V gene data show CDR1 as SGHNT and CDR2 as YENEEA. The CDR3 is CASSLDRGLAGVGDTQYF. Here the CDR3 DNA reads TGTGCCAGCAGCTTAGATCGGGGACTAGCGGGTGTGGGGGATACGCAGTATTTT.

The chain links TRBV5-6 to TRBJ1-4; no clear D gene. The CDR3 runs to 16 residues. With 1 base removed from V and 4 bases from J, the gap between germline ends came to 14 bases. Germline CDR1 is SGHDT and CDR2 is YYEEEE. For the CDR3, the DNA is TGTGCCAGCAGCTTGCTCGGGGAGTCGGGTAATGAAAAACTGTTTTTT. This gives the protein CASSLLGESGNEKLFF. Using reference TRBV5-6 and TRBJ1-4 for the parts outside the CDR3, the full variable domain is DAGVTQSPTHLIKTRGQQVTLRCSPKSGHDTVSWYQQALGQGPQFIFQYYEEEERQRGNFPDRFSGHQFPNYSSELNVNALLLGDSALYLCASSLLGESGNEKLFFGSGTQLSVL.